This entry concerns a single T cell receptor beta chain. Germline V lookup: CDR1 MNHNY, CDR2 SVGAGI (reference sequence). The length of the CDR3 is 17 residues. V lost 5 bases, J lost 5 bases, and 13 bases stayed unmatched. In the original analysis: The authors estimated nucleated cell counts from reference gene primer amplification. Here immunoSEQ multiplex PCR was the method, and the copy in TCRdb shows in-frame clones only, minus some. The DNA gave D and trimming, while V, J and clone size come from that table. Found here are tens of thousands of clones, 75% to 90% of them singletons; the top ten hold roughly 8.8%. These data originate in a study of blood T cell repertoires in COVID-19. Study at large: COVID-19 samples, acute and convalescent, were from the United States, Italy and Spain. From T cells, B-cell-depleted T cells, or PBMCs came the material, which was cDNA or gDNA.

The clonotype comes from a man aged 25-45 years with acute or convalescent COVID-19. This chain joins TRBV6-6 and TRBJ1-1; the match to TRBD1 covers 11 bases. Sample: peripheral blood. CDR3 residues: CASSPLGQGAPWTEAFF. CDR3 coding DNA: TGTGCCAGCAGTCCCCTAGGACAGGGGGCGCCGTGGACTGAAGCTTTCTTT.